This T cell receptor (beta chain) is drawn from a study of blood T cell repertoires in COVID-19. Study context: There were acute and convalescent COVID-19 samples, and they came from the United States, Italy and Spain.

Using immunoSEQ multiplex PCR, the repertoire was profiled, and TCRdb retains in-frame clones only, with some absent. The sample includes fewer than 250,000 clones, more than 70% seen only once; the top ten take 8.2%. The CDR3 covers 14 residues. The germline V gene has CDR1 SGHDN and CDR2 FVKESK. V was trimmed by 4 bases and J by 4 bases, leaving 14 bases between them. Specimen: peripheral blood. The TCR sequence derives from a woman in her forties or fifties with acute or convalescent COVID-19. This chain connects TRBV14 to TRBJ2-7; D ambiguous. The CDR3 sequence is CASSPRPTFYEQYF. In nucleotides, the CDR3 is TGTGCCAGCAGCCCGCGGCCCACTTTTTACGAGCAGTACTTC.